Listed here are 25 T cell receptor beta chains from one sample, sequenced in a study of blood T cell repertoires in COVID-19 (dated by TCRdb to about 2020). Receptor amplification or capture employed the immunoSEQ multiplex PCR assay. Not all clones reach the TCRdb copy of this immuneACCESS table, which keeps in-frame sequences only. Checked studies attribute under half of the gap to unresolved V genes and leave the rest unexplained. This sample comprises roughly 200,000 clones, approximately 80% of them detected only once. The biggest ten clones account for 1.5% of the sample. Sample: peripheral blood. The receptors derive from a human donor in a cohort sampled during active COVID-19.

V is TRBV27 and J is TRBJ1-1; possible D gene TRBD1, 5 bases. The germline V and J ends were trimmed by 5 bases and 4 bases, with 17 bases remaining between them. This CDR3 is 15 amino acids long. The V gene's germline CDR1 is MNHEY and CDR2 SMNVEV (reference sequence). CDR3 DNA: TGTGCCAGCAGTCCCCGCCCCCCGGGGGGCACTGAAGCTTTCTTT. It is translated as CASSPRPPGGTEAFF.

V gene TRBV28 combines with J gene TRBJ2-7, with 7 bases fitting TRBD2. This CDR3 comprises 14 residues. Trimming took 5 bases from V and 9 from J; bases not matched to a gene: 13. Germline values: CDR1 MDHEN, CDR2 SYDVKM. In DNA form, the CDR3 reads TGTGCCAGCAGTGGGACTACTTGGCCGAAGTGGCAGTACTTC. Translated: CASSGTTWPKWQYF.

The rearrangement uses TRBV28 and TRBJ2-3, with 8 nucleotides matching TRBD1. Germline V CDR1 and CDR2: MDHEN, SYDVKM. The V gene end was trimmed by 5 bases and the J gene end by 5 bases; junction bases not matched to a gene: 12. The CDR3 consists of 16 residues. In DNA form, the CDR3 reads TGTGCCAGCAGTCCCCTCGGACAGGGAGGCGGAGATACGCAGTATTTT. Its translation is CASSPLGQGGGDTQYF.

The V and J genes are TRBV29-1 and TRBJ1-5; D is perhaps TRBD1 (6 bases). In germline, CDR1 is SQVTM, CDR2 ANQGSEA. The CDR3 is made up of 13 amino acids. The CDR3 DNA reads TGCACCCCCCTGGGGGGGCGCGGGCAGCCCCAGCATTTT. This codes for CTPLGGRGQPQHF.

CDR3 amino acids: CSVSQGPTEAFF. DNA for the CDR3: TGCAGCGTTTCCCAGGGTCCCACTGAAGCTTTCTTT. This chain connects TRBV29-1 to TRBJ1-1, with D possibly matching TRBD1 (5 bases). The CDR3 spans 12 residues. The germline CDR1 and CDR2 sequences are SQVTM and ANQGSEA. Trimming pared 5 bases from V and 4 bases from J, leaving 11 bases between.

This clone was counted between two and nine times. The rearrangement joins TRBV19 to TRBJ1-3; maybe TRBD1 (6 bases). V dropped 8 bases and J dropped 2 bases, with 13 bases sitting between them. The CDR3 sequence is 14 residues long. Germline V gene lookup returns CDR1 LNHDA and CDR2 SQIVND (reference sequence). This CDR3 reads CASEQGPPGNTIYF. The DNA of the CDR3 is TGTGCCAGTGAACAGGGTCCCCCTGGAAACACCATATATTTT.

The rearrangement links TRBV5-5 to TRBJ1-5; D might be TRBD1 (5 bases). Germline V lookup: CDR1 SGHKS, CDR2 YYEKEE (reference sequence). With 2 bases removed from V and 1 base from J, the gap between germline ends came to 10 bases. This CDR3 region has 15 residues. The CDR3 is CASSFADSSNQPQHF. In DNA form, the CDR3 reads TGTGCCAGCAGCTTCGCCGACAGCAGCAATCAGCCCCAGCATTTT. Full variable domain (remainder filled in from reference TRBV5-5 and TRBJ1-5): DAGVTQSPTHLIKTRGQQVTLRCSPISGHKSVSWYQQVLGQGPQFIFQYYEKEERGRGNFPDRFSARQFPNYSSELNVNALLLGDSALYLCASSFADSSNQPQHFGDGTRLSIL.

The V call is TRBV27, the J call TRBJ1-5; D is unresolved. The CDR3 is made up of 14 amino acids. Trimming took 7 bases from V and 5 from J, leaving 15 bases between them. Germline V gene sequence: CDR1 MNHEY, CDR2 SMNVEV (reference sequence). The DNA for the CDR3 is TGTGCCAGCAAGTTCCGGGAGGGCCATCAGCCCCAGCATTTT. Amino acid sequence: CASKFREGHQPQHF.

This sequence joins TRBV9 and TRBJ1-6; a weak D match, TRBD1 (6 bases). Trimming took off 3 bases at V and 0 bases at J, with 13 bases between the two ends. CDR1 and CDR2 (germline): SGDLS, YYNGEE. CDR3 length equals 17 residues. The CDR3 is CASSGIGQSSYNSPLHF. The CDR3 coding sequence is TGTGCCAGCAGCGGGATAGGACAGAGCTCCTATAATTCACCCCTCCACTTT.

The V call is TRBV7-9, the J call TRBJ2-3; D might be TRBD1 (6 bases). The ends were cut back, 1 base at V and 2 bases at J, with 13 bases in the middle. This CDR3 is built from 16 residues. CDR1 is SEHNR and CDR2 is FQNEAQ in the germline V gene (reference sequence). The CDR3 sequence: CASSLDAGAITDTQYF. The CDR3 DNA is TGTGCCAGCAGCTTAGACGCAGGGGCGATCACAGATACGCAGTATTTT.

The gene calls are TRBV27 and TRBJ2-3; tentative D call: TRBD2 (5 bases). CDR1 and CDR2 (germline): MNHEY, SMNVEV (reference sequence). The V end was cut by 0 bases, the J end by 3 bases, with 13 bases between. This CDR3 comprises 16 residues. Written as DNA, the CDR3 is TGTGCCAGCAGTTTATCACTAACGGGGAAGACAGATACGCAGTATTTT. It is translated as CASSLSLTGKTDTQYF.

This sequence joins TRBV25-1 and TRBJ2-2, with 7 positions matching TRBD1. The CDR3 covers 16 residues. The junction had 8 bases not matched to a gene; V was cut back by 5 bases and J by 2 bases. In germline, CDR1 is MGHDK, CDR2 SYGVNS. CDR3 protein: CASSPQGEINTGELFF. DNA for the CDR3: TGTGCCAGCAGTCCCCAGGGGGAAATAAACACCGGGGAGCTGTTTTTT.

This clone was recorded at least ten times. The chain joins TRBV5-4 to TRBJ2-3; possibly TRBD1 for D (6 bases). V lost 4 bases and J lost 4, with 10 bases in between. The V gene's germline CDR1 is SGHNT and CDR2 YYREEE (reference sequence). The CDR3 covers 13 residues. The CDR3 coding sequence is TGTGCCAGCAGCCCAAACAGGGCAGATACGCAGTATTTT. Protein: CASSPNRADTQYF.

The chain combines TRBV6-5 with TRBJ1-6; the match to TRBD1 covers 7 bases. V gave up 3 bases and J gave up 9 bases; unmatched junction bases: 8. Looked up from germline, CDR1 is MNHEY and CDR2 is SVGAGI. The CDR3 has 15 amino acids. The CDR3 loop is CASSYSGQSTSPLHF. The CDR3 coding sequence is TGTGCCAGCAGTTATTCGGGACAGTCCACTTCACCCCTCCACTTT.

The chain couples TRBV25-1 to TRBJ1-4, with D possibly being TRBD1 (5 bases). CDR1 and CDR2 from the germline V gene are MGHDK and SYGVNS. Trimming left V 6 bases short and J 13 bases short, with 24 bases between. CDR3 size: 15 residues. CDR3 DNA: TGTGCCAGCAGCCCAGACGGGACTATACAACGGGGACTGTTTTTT. Translating it yields CASSPDGTIQRGLFF.

The genes are TRBV3-1 (or the pseudogene TRBV3-2) and TRBJ1-3; 8 bases are a match to TRBD1. Germline V gene data show CDR1 as LGHDT and CDR2 as YNNKEL (reference sequence). V shed 2 bases, J shed 4 bases, and the junction held 4 bases outside the gene matches. This CDR3 is 15 amino acids long. CDR3 region: CASSQRTGFGNTIYF. Written as DNA, the CDR3 is TGTGCCAGCAGCCAACGGACAGGGTTCGGAAACACCATATATTTT.

The V call is TRBV5-4, the J call TRBJ1-2; D uncertain. Trimming shortened V by 4 bases and J by 1 base, and 8 bases separated the two germline ends. The CDR3 spans 13 residues. Germline CDR1 SGHNT, CDR2 YYREEE (reference sequence). CDR3 in amino acids: CASSGGVNYGYTF. In DNA, the CDR3 is TGTGCCAGCAGCGGCGGGGTTAACTATGGCTACACCTTC.

This chain uses TRBV4-3 with TRBJ2-7, with D perhaps TRBD1 (8 bases). From germline, CDR1 is LGHNA and CDR2 YSLEER. Trimming removed 0 bases from V and 7 bases from J, with 22 bases in between. The CDR3 spans 17 residues. The CDR3 nucleotides read TGCGCCAGCAGCCAAGAGCAGTGGACAGGGAGGGTTGGAGAGCAGTACTTC. It encodes CASSQEQWTGRVGEQYF.

This clone was seen a single time. V gene TRBV5-1 combines with J gene TRBJ1-1; unclear D gene. Trimming stripped 0 bases from V and 7 bases from J, with 10 bases between. CDR3 size: 13 residues. Germline values: CDR1 SGHRS, CDR2 YFSETQ. CDR3 sequence: CASSLGLEGEAFF. The CDR3 DNA is TGCGCCAGCAGCTTGGGTTTAGAGGGTGAAGCTTTCTTT.

The chain links TRBV28 to TRBJ1-2; D is uncertain. This CDR3 comprises 11 residues. Between the trimmed V and J ends, which lost 3 bases and 4 bases, there was a span of 3 bases. Per germline, CDR1 MDHEN and CDR2 SYDVKM. In DNA, the CDR3 is TGTGCCAGCAGTTTGAGCTATGGCTACACCTTC. It encodes CASSLSYGYTF.

The J gene is TRBJ2-7, the V gene TRBV7-2; TRBD1 matches at 10 bases. The CDR3 extends over 14 amino acids. The germline V gene encodes CDR1 SGHTA and CDR2 FQGNSA. J was trimmed by 4 bases and V by 4 bases; bases with no gene match: 4. The DNA of the CDR3 is TGTGCCAGCAGCTATGACAGGGGGCGATACGAGCAGTACTTC. Protein: CASSYDRGRYEQYF.

The genes are TRBV28 and TRBJ1-2, with 11 bases that match TRBD1. The CDR3 is made up of 15 amino acids. Per germline, CDR1 MDHEN and CDR2 SYDVKM. J was trimmed by 3 bases and V by 10 bases; bases with no gene match: 10. CDR3 region: CATLEGDRGDYGYTF. The DNA for the CDR3 is TGTGCCACCTTAGAAGGGGACAGGGGGGACTATGGCTACACCTTC.

V and J are TRBV7-2 and TRBJ2-5; D is perhaps TRBD1 (5 bases). Germline V lookup: CDR1 SGHTA, CDR2 FQGNSA. The CDR3 spans 15 residues. The germline V and J ends were trimmed by 1 base and 2 bases, with 11 bases remaining between them. CDR3 sequence: CASSLDRRNQETQYF. In DNA, the CDR3 is TGTGCCAGCAGCTTAGACAGGCGTAATCAAGAGACCCAGTACTTC.

The chain uses TRBV19 and TRBJ2-7; TRBD1 matches 8 bases. CDR3 length equals 12 residues. Trimming cost V 4 bases and J 9 bases; bases outside gene matches: 5. Germline V gene data show CDR1 as LNHDA and CDR2 as SQIVND (reference sequence). CDR3 nucleotide sequence: TGTGCCAGTAGTACGGACAGGGTTAGGCAGTACTTC. Protein sequence: CASSTDRVRQYF.

The V gene is TRBV2, the J gene TRBJ2-1; maybe TRBD1 (7 bases). The CDR3 is made up of 13 amino acids. From germline, CDR1 is SNHLY and CDR2 FYNNEI. V was pared by 7 bases and J by 8 bases, with 15 bases between. CDR3 sequence: CASTRQGGHEQFF. DNA of the CDR3: TGTGCCAGCACCCGACAGGGAGGACATGAGCAGTTCTTC. Complete variable domain (other parts from reference TRBV2 and TRBJ2-1): EPEVTQTPSHQVTQMGQEVILRCVPISNHLYFYWYRQILGQKVEFLVSFYNNEISEKSEIFDDQFSVERPDGSNFTLKIRSTKLEDSAMYFCASTRQGGHEQFFGPGTRLTVL.